These T cell receptor beta chains were read from a single sample in a study of blood T cell repertoires in COVID-19. TCRdb keeps only in-frame clones here, not all; method: immunoSEQ multiplex PCR. The data contain about 390,000 clones, 80% to 90% of them singletons. The sample consisted of peripheral blood. These receptor sequences come from a woman aged 60 to 75 with COVID-19, enrolled during active disease. Each CDR3 is given with its conserved first and last residue. D genes are given only for firm matches. The size entry is marked missing in some rows and otherwise reads once, few, many or a size class.

CDR3: CASSQTGPHGYTF
DNA: TGTGCCAGCAGTCAAACGGGTCCCCATGGCTACACCTTC
V: TRBV6-5
size: NA
length: 13
D: NA
J: TRBJ1-2

CDR3: CASSPGTGNYGYTF
DNA: TGTGCCAGCAGCCCCGGGACAGGAAACTATGGCTACACCTTC
V: TRBV6-5
size: NA
length: 14
D: TRBD1
J: TRBJ1-2

CDR3: CASSRIRDSPLHF
DNA: TGTGCCAGCAGCCGAATCAGGGATTCACCCCTCCACTTT
V: TRBV7-3
size: NA
length: 13
D: NA
J: TRBJ1-6

CDR3: CASSRTGGIEKLFF
DNA: TGTGCCAGCAGCCGGACAGGGGGGATAGAAAAACTGTTTTTT
V: TRBV2
size: NA
length: 14
D: TRBD1
J: TRBJ1-4

CDR3: CASSRTRDREVEQYF
DNA: TGTGCCAGTAGCAGAACCCGGGACAGGGAAGTCGAGCAGTACTTC
V: TRBV19
size: NA
length: 15
D: TRBD1
J: TRBJ2-7

CDR3: CASSSPKSTGRGNTIYF
DNA: TGTGCCAGCAGTTCTCCCAAATCCACAGGGCGCGGAAACACCATATATTTT
V: TRBV5-8
size: few
length: 17
D: NA
J: TRBJ1-3

CDR3: CASSLVSPGNTEAFF
DNA: TGTGCCAGCAGCTTAGTTAGCCCGGGGAACACTGAAGCTTTCTTT
V: TRBV7-9
size: NA
length: 15
D: NA
J: TRBJ1-1

CDR3: CASSRTGATNTEAFF
DNA: TGTGCCAGCAGCCGGACAGGGGCTACGAACACTGAAGCTTTCTTT
V: TRBV4-2
size: NA
length: 15
D: TRBD1
J: TRBJ1-1

CDR3: CASSLSGGAGDTQYF
DNA: TGTGCCAGCAGTTTAAGCGGGGGGGCAGGGGATACGCAGTATTTT
V: TRBV27
size: few
length: 15
D: TRBD2
J: TRBJ2-3

CDR3: CASSLFGLGRQGEQYF
DNA: TGTGCCAGCAGCTTGTTCGGTCTCGGTAGACAGGGCGAGCAGTACTTC
V: TRBV5-6
size: NA
length: 16
D: TRBD1
J: TRBJ2-7

CDR3: CASSGASGPGAEQFF
DNA: TGTGCCAGCAGCGGCGCTAGCGGACCCGGGGCTGAGCAGTTCTTC
V: TRBV9
size: NA
length: 15
D: TRBD2
J: TRBJ2-1

CDR3: CASSATRFGYEQYF
DNA: TGTGCCAGCAGCGCGACGCGTTTCGGGTACGAGCAGTACTTC
V: TRBV9
size: NA
length: 14
D: NA
J: TRBJ2-7

CDR3: CASSPAGARNTEAFF
DNA: TGTGCCAGCAGCCCCGCAGGGGCCCGGAACACTGAAGCTTTCTTT
V: TRBV11-2
size: NA
length: 15
D: NA
J: TRBJ1-1

CDR3: CATTGLTFPGEQFF
DNA: TGTGCCACGACGGGACTTACTTTTCCGGGTGAGCAGTTCTTC
V: TRBV6-5
size: NA
length: 14
D: NA
J: TRBJ2-1

CDR3: CASRSGGNTIYF
DNA: TGTGCCAGTCGGAGCGGTGGCAACACCATATATTTT
V: TRBV19
size: NA
length: 12
D: NA
J: TRBJ1-3

CDR3: CASSQVVLIFLNEQFF
DNA: TGTGCCAGCAGCCAAGTAGTACTTATCTTCCTCAATGAGCAGTTCTTC
V: TRBV4-2
size: NA
length: 16
D: NA
J: TRBJ2-1

CDR3: CASSLRGGNTEAFF
DNA: TGTGCCAGCAGCCTACGGGGGGGGAACACTGAAGCTTTCTTT
V: TRBV11-1
size: few
length: 14
D: NA
J: TRBJ1-1

CDR3: CASSLVAGNTGELFF
DNA: TGCGCCAGCAGCTTGGTGGCGGGGAACACCGGGGAGCTGTTTTTT
V: TRBV5-1
size: NA
length: 15
D: NA
J: TRBJ2-2

CDR3: CASSPGGALHTEAFF
DNA: TGTGCCAGCAGCCCGGGGGGGGCACTACACACTGAAGCTTTCTTT
V: TRBV11-3
size: NA
length: 15
D: NA
J: TRBJ1-1

CDR3: CASRPRDYGYTF
DNA: TGTGCCAGCAGACCCAGGGACTATGGCTACACCTTC
V: TRBV6-5
size: few
length: 12
D: NA
J: TRBJ1-2

CDR3: CASSGGDRSNTEAFF
DNA: TGTGCCAGCAGTGGGGGGGACAGGTCTAACACTGAAGCTTTCTTT
V: TRBV2
size: NA
length: 15
D: TRBD1
J: TRBJ1-1

CDR3: CASSFKAGATPLHF
DNA: TGTGCCAGCAGCTTCAAGGCGGGGGCGACACCCCTCCACTTT
V: TRBV7-3
size: NA
length: 14
D: NA
J: TRBJ1-6

CDR3: CASSPVVRGDLHF
DNA: TGTGCCAGCTCACCAGTTGTCAGGGGGGACCTCCACTTT
V: TRBV18
size: NA
length: 13
D: TRBD1
J: TRBJ1-6

CDR3: CASEGVRGGTGELFF
DNA: TGTGCCAGTGAAGGGGTGAGGGGAGGGACCGGGGAGCTGTTTTTT
V: TRBV19
size: NA
length: 15
D: TRBD2
J: TRBJ2-2

CDR3: CASSVQTSGAFRGELFF
DNA: TGCGCCAGCAGCGTACAGACTAGCGGGGCCTTTAGAGGGGAGCTGTTTTTT
V: TRBV5-1
size: NA
length: 17
D: TRBD2
J: TRBJ2-2

CDR3: CASGQRQVNTEAFF
DNA: TGTGCCAGCGGACAAAGACAGGTGAACACTGAAGCTTTCTTT
V: TRBV27
size: NA
length: 14
D: NA
J: TRBJ1-1

CDR3: CASSLRDRRSEQFF
DNA: TGTGCCAGCAGCTTAAGGGACAGGAGGAGTGAGCAGTTCTTC
V: TRBV11-2
size: NA
length: 14
D: TRBD1
J: TRBJ2-1

CDR3: CASSAGTGIEKLFF
DNA: TGTGCCAGCAGCGCCGGGACAGGGATAGAAAAACTGTTTTTT
V: TRBV9
size: NA
length: 14
D: TRBD1
J: TRBJ1-4

CDR3: CASSFYSTGGVYNEQFF
DNA: TGTGCCAGCAGCTTCTACTCGACAGGGGGCGTCTACAATGAGCAGTTCTTC
V: TRBV7-2
size: few
length: 17
D: TRBD1
J: TRBJ2-1

CDR3: CASTLQGVGTEAFF
DNA: TGTGCCAGTACCCTACAGGGAGTAGGCACTGAAGCTTTCTTT
V: TRBV19
size: NA
length: 14
D: NA
J: TRBJ1-1

CDR3: CASSQGGENIQYF
DNA: TGTGCCAGCAGCCAGGGGGGGGAAAACATTCAGTACTTC
V: TRBV3-1/TRBV3-2
size: NA
length: 13
D: TRBD2
J: TRBJ2-4

CDR3: CASSFGDTQYF
DNA: TGTGCCAGCAGTTTCGGTGATACGCAGTATTTT
V: TRBV12-3/TRBV12-4
size: NA
length: 11
D: NA
J: TRBJ2-3

CDR3: CASGSLGGNAFSNQPQHF
DNA: TGTGCTAGTGGTTCACTAGGCGGGAACGCTTTTAGCAATCAGCCCCAGCATTTT
V: TRBV12-5
size: NA
length: 18
D: NA
J: TRBJ1-5

CDR3: CASSEKGRVYGYTF
DNA: TGTGCCAGCAGTGAAAAAGGCAGGGTCTATGGCTACACCTTC
V: TRBV6-1
size: NA
length: 14
D: NA
J: TRBJ1-2

CDR3: CASSGGGTGHYNEQFF
DNA: TGTGCCAGCAGCGGGGGAGGAACAGGCCACTACAATGAGCAGTTCTTC
V: TRBV9
size: NA
length: 16
D: NA
J: TRBJ2-1

CDR3: CASSENRGNGYTF
DNA: TGTGCCAGCAGTGAAAACAGGGGTAATGGCTACACCTTC
V: TRBV2
size: NA
length: 13
D: TRBD1
J: TRBJ1-2

CDR3: CASSPGQGRDQPQHF
DNA: TGCGCCAGCAGCCCTGGACAGGGCCGAGATCAGCCCCAGCATTTT
V: TRBV5-1
size: NA
length: 15
D: TRBD1
J: TRBJ1-5

CDR3: CASSLAGAESGYTF
DNA: TGCGCCAGCAGCTTGGCAGGGGCCGAGTCTGGCTACACCTTC
V: TRBV5-1
size: NA
length: 14
D: NA
J: TRBJ1-2

CDR3: CASSERSGGAYEQFF
DNA: TGTGCCAGCAGTGAACGTAGCGGGGGGGCTTATGAGCAGTTCTTC
V: TRBV2
size: NA
length: 15
D: TRBD2
J: TRBJ2-1

CDR3: CASSLVPDTEAFF
DNA: TGCGCCAGCAGCTTGGTTCCGGACACTGAAGCTTTCTTT
V: TRBV5-1
size: NA
length: 13
D: NA
J: TRBJ1-1

CDR3: CASSQGHMNTEAFF
DNA: TGTGCCAGCAGCCAAGGACACATGAACACTGAAGCTTTCTTT
V: TRBV7-2
size: NA
length: 14
D: NA
J: TRBJ1-1

CDR3: CASSSTGAKNTEAFF
DNA: TGTGCCAGCAGTTCGACAGGGGCCAAGAACACTGAAGCTTTCTTT
V: TRBV27
size: NA
length: 15
D: TRBD1
J: TRBJ1-1

CDR3: CASRKTGTGVNEQYF
DNA: TGTGCCAGCCGAAAGACCGGGACAGGGGTGAACGAGCAGTACTTC
V: TRBV5-6
size: NA
length: 15
D: TRBD1
J: TRBJ2-7

CDR3: CASSLLQGRTEAFF
DNA: TGTGCCAGTAGTCTCCTACAGGGCCGGACTGAAGCTTTCTTT
V: TRBV19
size: NA
length: 14
D: NA
J: TRBJ1-1

CDR3: CASSLGLAGVTGELFF
DNA: TGTGCCAGCAGCTTAGGACTAGCGGGGGTCACCGGGGAGCTGTTTTTT
V: TRBV7-3
size: once
length: 16
D: TRBD2
J: TRBJ2-2

CDR3: CASSLIPRAGTGELFF
DNA: TGTGCCAGCAGCTTAATTCCCAGGGCTGGCACCGGGGAGCTGTTTTTT
V: TRBV7-3
size: NA
length: 16
D: NA
J: TRBJ2-2

CDR3: CASSVVPEPGQGYGYTF
DNA: TGTGCCAGCAGCGTAGTTCCTGAACCGGGACAGGGCTATGGCTACACCTTC
V: TRBV9
size: NA
length: 17
D: TRBD1
J: TRBJ1-2

CDR3: CASSESGLALETQYF
DNA: TGCGCCAGCAGTGAGTCTGGGCTAGCGTTGGAGACCCAGTACTTC
V: TRBV10-1
size: NA
length: 15
D: NA
J: TRBJ2-5

CDR3: CASSFPGVSPLHF
DNA: TGTGCCAGCAGCTTCCCAGGGGTCTCACCCCTCCACTTT
V: TRBV7-9
size: NA
length: 13
D: NA
J: TRBJ1-6

CDR3: CASSFATGELFF
DNA: TGTGCCAGCAGTTTCGCGACCGGGGAGCTGTTTTTT
V: TRBV28
size: NA
length: 12
D: NA
J: TRBJ2-2

CDR3: CASRTGVSRDTGELFF
DNA: TGCGCCAGCAGAACAGGGGTTTCTCGGGACACCGGGGAGCTGTTTTTT
V: TRBV5-1
size: NA
length: 16
D: TRBD1
J: TRBJ2-2

CDR3: CASGTGTGVETQYF
DNA: TGTGCTAGTGGTACCGGGACAGGGGTAGAGACCCAGTACTTC
V: TRBV12-5
size: NA
length: 14
D: TRBD1
J: TRBJ2-5

CDR3: CASSVRQGGNYGYTF
DNA: TGTGCCAGCAGTGTCCGACAGGGGGGGAACTATGGCTACACCTTC
V: TRBV2
size: NA
length: 15
D: TRBD1
J: TRBJ1-2